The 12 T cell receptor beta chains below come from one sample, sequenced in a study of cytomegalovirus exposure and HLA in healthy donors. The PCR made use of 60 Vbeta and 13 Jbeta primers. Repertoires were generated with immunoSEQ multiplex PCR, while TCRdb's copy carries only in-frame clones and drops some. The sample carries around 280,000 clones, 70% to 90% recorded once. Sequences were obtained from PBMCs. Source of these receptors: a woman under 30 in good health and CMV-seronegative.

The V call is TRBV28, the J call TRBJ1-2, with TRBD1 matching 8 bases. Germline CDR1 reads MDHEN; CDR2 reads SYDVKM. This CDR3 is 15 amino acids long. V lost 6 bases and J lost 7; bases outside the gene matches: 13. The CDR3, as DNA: TGTGCCAGCAGGGGGACAGGCGGTTTGGCCGGTGGCTACACCTTC. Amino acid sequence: CASRGTGGLAGGYTF.

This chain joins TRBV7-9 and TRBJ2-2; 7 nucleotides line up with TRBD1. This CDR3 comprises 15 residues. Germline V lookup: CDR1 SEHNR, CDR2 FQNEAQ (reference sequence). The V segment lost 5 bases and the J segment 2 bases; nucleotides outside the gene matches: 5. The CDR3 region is CASSAGQENTGELFF. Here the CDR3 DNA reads TGTGCCAGCAGCGCAGGACAGGAAAACACCGGGGAGCTGTTTTTT.

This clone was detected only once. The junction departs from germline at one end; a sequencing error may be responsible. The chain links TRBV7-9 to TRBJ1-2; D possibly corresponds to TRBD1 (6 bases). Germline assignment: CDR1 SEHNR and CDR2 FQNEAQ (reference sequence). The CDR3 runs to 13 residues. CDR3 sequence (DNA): TGTGCCAGCAGCTTAGATTCCGTCGGGACACCCCCCTTC. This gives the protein CASSLDSVGTPPF.

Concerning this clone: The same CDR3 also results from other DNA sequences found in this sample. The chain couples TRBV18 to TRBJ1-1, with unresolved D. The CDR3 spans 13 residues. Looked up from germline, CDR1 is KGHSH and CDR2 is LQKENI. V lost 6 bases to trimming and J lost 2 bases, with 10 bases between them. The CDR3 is CASSLSGNTEAFF. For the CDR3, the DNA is TGTGCCAGCTCCTTAAGCGGAAACACTGAAGCTTTCTTT.

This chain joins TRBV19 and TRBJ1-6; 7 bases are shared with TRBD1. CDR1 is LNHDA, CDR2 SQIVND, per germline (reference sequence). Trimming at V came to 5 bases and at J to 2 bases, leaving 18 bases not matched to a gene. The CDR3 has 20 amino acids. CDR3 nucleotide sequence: TGTGCCAGTAGTTCGTTTGCGACTCACAGGGGAAGCACCTATAATTCACCCCTCCACTTT. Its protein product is CASSSFATHRGSTYNSPLHF.

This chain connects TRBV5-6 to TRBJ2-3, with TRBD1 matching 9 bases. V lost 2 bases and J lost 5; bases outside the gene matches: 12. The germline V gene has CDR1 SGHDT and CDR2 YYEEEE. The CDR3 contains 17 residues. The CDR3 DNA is TGTGCCAGCAGCTTAGAGAGACAGGGGGATGTTAGAGATACGCAGTATTTT. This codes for CASSLERQGDVRDTQYF.

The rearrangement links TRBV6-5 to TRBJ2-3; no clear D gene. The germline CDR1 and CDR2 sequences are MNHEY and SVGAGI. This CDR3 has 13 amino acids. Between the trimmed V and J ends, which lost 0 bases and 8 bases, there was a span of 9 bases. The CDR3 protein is CASSYSDFGTQYF. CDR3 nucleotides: TGTGCCAGCAGTTACTCCGACTTTGGTACGCAGTATTTT.

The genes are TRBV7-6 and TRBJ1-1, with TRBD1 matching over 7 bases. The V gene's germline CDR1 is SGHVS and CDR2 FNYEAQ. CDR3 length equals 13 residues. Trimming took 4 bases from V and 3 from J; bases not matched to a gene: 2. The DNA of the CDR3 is TGTGCCAGCAGCTACGACAGGGACACTGAAGCTTTCTTT. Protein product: CASSYDRDTEAFF.

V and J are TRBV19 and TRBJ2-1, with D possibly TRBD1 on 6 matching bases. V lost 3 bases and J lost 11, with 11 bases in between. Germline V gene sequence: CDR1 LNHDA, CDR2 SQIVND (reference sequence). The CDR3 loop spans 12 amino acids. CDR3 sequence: CASSIIQGKQFF. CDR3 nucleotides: TGTGCCAGTAGTATTATACAGGGTAAGCAGTTCTTC.

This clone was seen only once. The CDR3 is CASSVAGGGVDTEAFF. CDR3 in DNA: TGTGCCAGCAGCGTAGCTGGGGGGGGTGTGGACACTGAAGCTTTCTTT. The rearrangement joins TRBV9 to TRBJ1-1; tentative D call: TRBD1 (5 bases). The V gene's germline CDR1 is SGDLS and CDR2 YYNGEE. This CDR3 comprises 16 residues. Trimming took 0 bases from V and 3 from J, leaving 15 bases between them.

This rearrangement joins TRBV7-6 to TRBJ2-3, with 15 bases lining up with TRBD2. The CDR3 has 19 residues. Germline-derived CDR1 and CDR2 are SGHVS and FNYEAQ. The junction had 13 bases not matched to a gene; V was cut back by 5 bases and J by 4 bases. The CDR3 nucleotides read TGTGCCAGCAGCCACGATGCAGGACTAGCGGGGGGGAATGCAGATACGCAGTATTTT. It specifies CASSHDAGLAGGNADTQYF.

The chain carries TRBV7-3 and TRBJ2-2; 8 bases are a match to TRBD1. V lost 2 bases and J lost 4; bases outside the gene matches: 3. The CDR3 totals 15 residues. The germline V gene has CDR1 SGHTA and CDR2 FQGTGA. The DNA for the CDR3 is TGTGCCAGCAGCTTACAGGGGGCGGGCACCGGGGAGCTGTTTTTT. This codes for CASSLQGAGTGELFF.